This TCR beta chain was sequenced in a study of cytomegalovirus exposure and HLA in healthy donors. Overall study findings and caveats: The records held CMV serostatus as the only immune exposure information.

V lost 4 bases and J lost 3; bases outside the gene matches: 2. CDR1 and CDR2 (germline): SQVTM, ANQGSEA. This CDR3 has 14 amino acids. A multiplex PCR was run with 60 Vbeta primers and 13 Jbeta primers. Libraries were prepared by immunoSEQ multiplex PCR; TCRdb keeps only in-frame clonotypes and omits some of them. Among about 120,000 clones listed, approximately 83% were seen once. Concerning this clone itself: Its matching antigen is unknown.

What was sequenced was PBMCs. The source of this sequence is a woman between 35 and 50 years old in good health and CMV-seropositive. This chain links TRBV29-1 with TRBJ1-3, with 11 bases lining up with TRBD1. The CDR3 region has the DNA TGCAGCGTTGGGACAGGGGGCTTTGGAAACACCATATATTTT. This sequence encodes CSVGTGGFGNTIYF.